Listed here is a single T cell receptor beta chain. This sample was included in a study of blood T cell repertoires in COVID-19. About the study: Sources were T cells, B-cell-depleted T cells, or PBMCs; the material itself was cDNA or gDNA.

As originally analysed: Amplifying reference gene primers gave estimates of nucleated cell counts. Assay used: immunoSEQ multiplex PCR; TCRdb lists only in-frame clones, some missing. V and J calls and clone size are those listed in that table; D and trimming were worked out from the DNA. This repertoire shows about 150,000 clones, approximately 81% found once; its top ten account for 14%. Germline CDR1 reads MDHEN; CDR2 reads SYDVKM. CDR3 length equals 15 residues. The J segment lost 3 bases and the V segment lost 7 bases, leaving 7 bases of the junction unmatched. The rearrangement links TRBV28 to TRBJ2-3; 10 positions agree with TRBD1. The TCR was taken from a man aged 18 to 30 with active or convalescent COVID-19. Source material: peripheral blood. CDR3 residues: CASTFGQGGTDTQYF. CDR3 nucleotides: TGTGCCAGCACCTTCGGACAGGGGGGAACAGATACGCAGTATTTT.